Included here is one TCR beta chain sequence, with context. Its antigen target is currently unknown. Base qualities are not provided; no much larger clone lies one nucleotide away. The data were obtained in a study of cytomegalovirus exposure and HLA in healthy donors (TCRdb year 2017). About the full investigation: According to an earlier analysis of several hundred of the donors, roughly 180 million T cells yielded 90 million to 130 million unique TCR beta sequences and roughly 280 Gb of sequence data. An early release covering roughly 600 HLA-typed donors comprised about 310 gigabases of sequencing data and some 79 million unique TCR sequences. Among the roughly 400 genotyped donors, approximately 77% belonged to the genetic ancestry cluster associated with self-reported Caucasian donors. The study was designed to test whether signatures of past pathogen exposure could be identified by cataloging public T cell receptors. The study used immunosequencing to profile the T cell repertoires of approximately 640 subjects and linked those repertoires to cytomegalovirus serostatus. In addition to the first cohort of roughly 700 subjects, a separate validation cohort of around 110 different subjects was used. To predict cytomegalovirus infection status, the study combined high-throughput TCR immunosequencing, statistical association of individual TCRs with disease status, and machine learning. To study patterns of TCR occurrence, a later analysis re-analyzed previously published TCR beta repertoires from just over 650 donors and added high-resolution HLA genotyping. The later analysis used no new phenotypic data to find candidate immune exposures, relying instead on TCR beta sequences and their occurrence across donors. In an earlier analysis of 587 of the donors, high-throughput TCR beta sequencing was used to judge whether each TCR beta V gene segment behaved as functional or pseudogenic. Alongside the repertoire data, information on donor age, sex, ethnicity and CMV serostatus was compiled. In a later genetic analysis, genome-wide SNP genotypes for 398 of the 666 donors were used, and that subset was treated as a discovery cohort. All discovery cohort repertoires had been generated on a single sequencing platform. HLA typing covered class I and class II loci at four-digit resolution. Typing coverage differed by locus: A, B, C, DRB1 and DQB1 were typed in about 620-640 donors, DQA1 in about 510, DPA1 in over 600, and DPB1 in 450 to 490. About five DR-DQ haplotypes were handled as single units for association and clustering, since linkage in the cohort was strong. Among about 370 genotyped donors of the cohort, an average of roughly 230,000 unique TCR beta nucleotide sequences was sequenced per donor, of which roughly 18% were non-productive. Here is what the overall study found, with its caveats: In a later analysis, TCR association rates were found to vary across HLA loci, with the most associated TCRs seen for DRB1 alleles and the fewest for HLA-C alleles. The 87-base-pair reads could not distinguish some IMGT-functional V segments, including TRBV6-2 and TRBV6-3, so those segments were excluded. Approximately 16 rarely observed V segments, including chromosome 9 orphons, were excluded from the earlier analysis of several hundred of the donors because counts were too low. A further reported finding was that TCR beta sequences accurately predicted the HLA-A and HLA-B alleles for most subjects in the first cohort. Most TCR sequences were seen in very few donors, while some public TCRs were found in many individuals. In an earlier analysis of 587 of the donors, most TCR beta V segments were observed in productive rearrangements about 87% or about 30% of the time, broadly matching IMGT annotations. Linkage disequilibrium might explain the correlated functional status among segregating V segments, but an unknown experimental factor could not be ruled out. The classifier was reported to diagnose cytomegalovirus status with high specificity and sensitivity in both the original and validation cohorts. Assigning TCR associations to individual alleles was difficult when HLA alleles, especially DR and DQ, strongly co-occurred. The authors suggested that the approach could potentially be generalized to other disease states and immunological phenotypes. Because some donors lacked HLA typing at each locus, the association tests relied only on the typed subset. In vitro tests confirmed that a few of the cytomegalovirus-associated TCR beta chains recognize cytomegalovirus antigens. In a later analysis, most CMV-associated TCR beta chains were found to appear HLA-restricted, with HLA associations seemingly driven largely by CMV exposure. Roughly uniform sequencing depth across donors was assumed in presence/absence analyses, although this assumption may not hold. Only TCR beta chains were sequenced in this cohort, and the absence of alpha or paired-chain data limited detectable features. In a later analysis, HLA-associated TCR beta chains showed more clonal expansion and lower generation probabilities than non-associated chains that were equally common. An association between a missense DCLRE1C variant and V-gene and J-gene trimming of TCR beta chains was found in a later genetic analysis and replicated in an independent cohort. A group of highly shared sequence variants was considered likely to be a technical artifact of the sequencing pipeline. At a false discovery rate of 0.05, a later analysis linked about 16,000 TCR beta sequences to specific HLA alleles. Several of the top co-occurrence clusters appeared to be linked to parvovirus B19, influenza, CMV and Epstein-Barr virus, according to a later analysis. The study gave a list of under 200 TCR beta chains associated with cytomegalovirus. CMV serostatus was the only immune exposure information available for the cohort. A later genetic analysis reported fewer N-insertions in productive TCRs among donors in an Asian-associated ancestry cluster than the approximately 670-donor mean.

The cohort was made up of 500 to 800 healthy bone marrow donors. Cohort members were all nominally healthy when sampled, although unrecorded immune exposures were likely present. Of the roughly 630 cohort members, more than 250 had a positive CMV serostatus and about 350 had a negative one, while no CMV serostatus was recorded for the donor. Every donor gave a peripheral blood sample, and the peripheral blood mononuclear cells from that sample were used for TCR beta sequencing. The Qiagen DNeasy Blood Extraction Kit was used to extract genomic DNA from the blood cell samples. Inclusive of the bounding cysteine and phenylalanine, the CDR3 is 15 residues long. Left in the record is the CDR3 DNA by itself, 45 bases read in frame from the first base. Looking up the germline V gene yields CDR1 SGHTA and CDR2 FQGNSA. The protocol used for the library was the immunoSEQ multiplex PCR assay. For the multiplex PCR, a mixture combining 60 forward primers for TCR Vbeta segments and 13 reverse primers for TCR Jbeta segments was used. A multiplex PCR assay on genomic DNA amplified the CDR3 region of rearranged TCR beta genes. The amplified TCR beta libraries were sequenced on the Illumina HiSeq System as 87-base-pair reads. The paper's processing steps were these. In a later analysis, approximately 74 million unique TCR beta chains were counted across the approximately 670 repertoires, and around 10 million of these chains were shared by at least two donors. Raw reads were error-corrected and collapsed into unique sequences by a nearest-neighbor algorithm in which closely related sequences were merged to remove PCR and sequencing errors. V, D and J gene segments were assigned by aligning CDR3 sequences to IMGT reference sequences. For a sequence to be retained, a match of at least six nucleotides to both a V gene segment and a J gene segment was required. Rearrangements were called productive when the CDR3 lacked stop codons and stayed in frame with V and J; all others were non-productive. CDR3 was defined by IMGT convention, running from the second conserved V-encoded cysteine to the conserved J-encoded phenylalanine. Sequences without an unambiguous match to a single V gene segment were excluded from the earlier analysis of several hundred of the donors. In an earlier analysis of approximately 550 of the donors, V segments were called functional above 56.7% productive rearrangements and were called segregating when the between-donor standard deviation exceeded 5%. A statistical classification framework was developed to diagnose cytomegalovirus status using the catalog of TCR beta chain sequences. In a later analysis, V and J genes were assigned by comparing TCR nucleotide sequences against IMGT/GENE-DB human TR gene sequences. In a later analysis, CDR3 sequences and most-parsimonious VDJ recombination scenarios were assigned using the TCRdist pipeline. A later analysis defined each TCR beta chain by its CDR3 amino acid sequence plus V-gene family, and excluded reads lacking a unique V-gene family. A later analysis removed over 500 highly shared, low-generation-probability nucleotide sequences to deal with suspected cross-contamination and a sequencing artifact. A later analysis calculated a clonal expansion index for each public chain from normalized within-repertoire ranks of inferred template counts. A later analysis computed generation probabilities with a VDJ recombination model fitted to out-of-frame rearrangements, and checked the results against IGoR. In a later analysis, TCR-TCR, TCR-HLA and TCR-CMV co-occurrence was scored with hypergeometric tests, and a repertoire-size bias correction was applied to TCR pairs. To estimate false discovery rates, a later analysis permuted the HLA or CMV assignments 20 times. In a later analysis, co-occurring TCRs were grouped with DBSCAN, and TCRdist sequence similarity was added when clustering was performed within HLA-allele-positive subsets. Repertoires with fewer than 30,000 or more than 120,000 public chains were left out of co-occurrence clustering, as were four to six repertoires with anomalous nucleotide sharing. TCRdb provides this immuneACCESS table in a form limited to in-frame rearrangements. Some clones are lacking; in checked studies, under half of them reflect an unresolved V gene, and why the rest are absent is not known. Clonal size and the V and J genes are those of that table, whereas D and trimming came from the DNA. The sample records over 200,000 clones, roughly 84% of which are singletons. The ten largest clones represent 1.3% of the sample.

The receptor chain draws on TRBV7-2 and TRBJ2-5; TRBD2 lines up with 8 middle nucleotides. The J call may not be correct, given that the DNA end is closer to TRBJ2-7. The receptor was isolated from a human donor in good health. What was sequenced was PBMCs. The CDR3 here reads CASSLVTSGSYEQYF. The base sequence is TGTGCCAGCAGCTTAGTAACTAGCGGTTCCTACGAGCAGTACTTC.